This T cell receptor (beta chain) emerged from a study of cytomegalovirus exposure and HLA in healthy donors. The V gene lost 4 bases and the J gene lost 3 bases, with 17 bases spanning the gap. The germline gives CDR1 LGHNA, CDR2 YSLEER. The CDR3 contains 16 residues. A word on this clone: Antigen specificity is unknown.

Sequenced by immunoSEQ multiplex PCR; TCRdb stores in-frame clones only, minus some. The table lists a few hundred thousand clones, nearly 90% of them singletons. The study's findings and limits: Per published reports, the classifier diagnosed cytomegalovirus status with high specificity and sensitivity.

The chain combines TRBV4-3 with TRBJ2-3, with D maybe TRBD1 (5 bases). Sequencing was carried out using PBMCs. The sequence was obtained from a woman aged 18-30 years in good health and CMV-seronegative. CDR3 amino acids: CASSLGRGRVTDTQYF. The CDR3 DNA is TGCGCCAGCAGCCTGGGGCGAGGTCGGGTGACAGATACGCAGTATTTT.